The present T cell receptor (beta chain) was sequenced within a study of blood T cell repertoires in COVID-19 (dated by TCRdb to 2020 to 2022). Describing the broader study: Samples from collaborators originated in the United States, Italy and Spain and spanned both the acute and convalescent phases of COVID-19. The prospective study material was composed of cDNA or gDNA derived from T cells, B-cell-depleted T cells, or PBMCs. The dataset comprised deeply sampled blood TCRbeta repertoires from subjects exposed to, actively infected with, or recovered from COVID-19. The repertoires were released in a freely available public database meant as a resource for research on the immune response to SARS-CoV-2. Samples came from the ongoing ImmuneRACE study (first 160 participants) plus 1,254 subjects from 6 global collaborators. The sample metadata nearly always contained a de-identified subject ID, COVID-19 status, age in years and sex. HLA class I and class II types, where available, came from metadata supplied by the sample provider rather than from assay-based typing. The investigation overall reported the following: How much clinical and demographic metadata was included differed by source and by participant, and the metadata was provided uncurated.

TCRbeta CDR3 regions were amplified from genomic DNA by means of the immunoSEQ Assay, a bias-controlled multiplex PCR. Regarding the original processing steps: The number of nucleated cells in each sample was estimated by amplification of reference gene primers within the assay. To quantify the absolute abundance of each unique TCRbeta CDR3 rearrangement, sequence reads were collapsed and filtered. Productive Simpson clonality was computed per sample as the square root of Simpson's diversity index over productive rearrangements. This immuneACCESS table, as held by TCRdb, lists in-frame sequences with V and J called but not all clones. Of the missing ones, under half trace to an unresolved V gene in checked studies; the others have no known cause. V, J and clone size are those of that table, while D and trimming were read from the DNA. The table for this sample lists over 200,000 clones; approximately 88% of them were counted only once. Clones ranked in the top ten supply around 6.5% of the sample.

The CDR3 numbers 17 residues from cysteine through phenylalanine. The sequence is cut down to CDR3 DNA, 51 bases in frame from base 1. Unmatched junction bases come to 11, with V trimmed by 0 bases and J by 9 bases. The germline V gene specifies ENHRY as CDR1 and SYGVKD as CDR2. A remark on this clone: It has no known antigen specificity. No much larger clonotype is one base removed from it; base qualities were not supplied.

Another Seattle source contributed samples from volunteer blood donors who had recovered from COVID-19. Each collaborating institution followed its own protocols to collect whole blood in K2EDTA tubes. Collaborator samples were shipped for TCRbeta analysis as frozen whole blood, isolated PBMCs, or DNA extracted from either sample type. Sequenced: peripheral blood. The V and J segments used are TRBV10-3 and TRBJ2-1, with TRBD1 matching 10 junction bases. This sequence originates from a man aged 55-75 years who had recovered from COVID-19. DNA sequence: TGTGCCATCAGTGAGTCGGATAGACAGGGGGCGTACGTTGAGCAGTTCTTC. This gives the protein CAISESDRQGAYVEQFF.